These T cell receptor beta chains were read from a single sample in a study of T cells in localized non-small cell lung cancer. Data came from immunoSEQ multiplex PCR; TCRdb stores just in-frame clones and leaves some out. The data hold about 2,000 clones, with roughly a sixth observed a single time. This sample comprised lung tumor tissue, obtained before any cancer treatment. These TCRs come from an older female donor with stage I squamous cell lung carcinoma. CDR3s include the opening cysteine and the closing phenylalanine or tryptophan. The order of the fields is J gene, D gene, V gene, clone size, CDR3 protein, CDR3 DNA. D genes are given only for firm matches. Not every row has a clone size; where given, it reads once, few, many or a size class.

J gene: TRBJ1-3; D gene: NA; V gene: TRBV28; clone size: NA; CDR3 protein: CASSLYTGNTIYF; CDR3 DNA: TGTGCCAGCAGTTTATACACTGGAAACACCATATATTTT
J gene: TRBJ1-2; D gene: NA; V gene: TRBV15; clone size: NA; CDR3 protein: CATSRDERTFHGYTF; CDR3 DNA: TGTGCCACCAGCAGAGACGAAAGGACTTTTCATGGCTACACCTTC
J gene: TRBJ2-1; D gene: NA; V gene: TRBV7-2; clone size: NA; CDR3 protein: CASSYDRYNEQFF; CDR3 DNA: TGTGCCAGCAGTTACGACAGATACAATGAGCAGTTCTTC
J gene: TRBJ1-1; D gene: NA; V gene: TRBV6-8; clone size: NA; CDR3 protein: CASSLTDPRDTEAFF; CDR3 DNA: TGTGCCAGCAGCCTGACAGACCCCCGGGACACTGAAGCTTTCTTT
J gene: TRBJ2-7; D gene: TRBD1; V gene: TRBV9; clone size: large; CDR3 protein: CASSGRDSTYEQYF; CDR3 DNA: TGTGCCAGCAGCGGACGGGACAGTACCTACGAGCAGTACTTC
J gene: TRBJ2-1; D gene: NA; V gene: TRBV11-3; clone size: few; CDR3 protein: CASSLQGISNEQFF; CDR3 DNA: TGTGCCAGCAGCTTGCAAGGGATTAGCAATGAGCAGTTCTTC
J gene: TRBJ1-2; D gene: TRBD1; V gene: TRBV11-3; clone size: medium-sized; CDR3 protein: CASSLLRDRGLYGYTF; CDR3 DNA: TGTGCCAGCAGCCTACTCCGGGACAGGGGGCTATATGGCTACACCTTC
J gene: TRBJ2-1; D gene: TRBD2; V gene: TRBV28; clone size: few; CDR3 protein: CASSLTSGVSYNEQFF; CDR3 DNA: TGTGCCAGCAGTTTGACTAGCGGGGTTTCCTACAATGAGCAGTTCTTC
J gene: TRBJ2-1; D gene: TRBD2; V gene: TRBV9; clone size: few; CDR3 protein: CASSVARGLAGRNEQFF; CDR3 DNA: TGTGCCAGCAGCGTAGCTAGGGGACTAGCGGGGAGGAATGAGCAGTTCTTC
J gene: TRBJ1-2; D gene: NA; V gene: TRBV6-8; clone size: few; CDR3 protein: CASSYAHYRGIGTNYGYTF; CDR3 DNA: TGTGCCAGCAGTTACGCGCACTATAGAGGGATCGGGACTAACTATGGCTACACCTTC
J gene: TRBJ2-7; D gene: NA; V gene: TRBV6-8; clone size: NA; CDR3 protein: CASSSFPGSYEQYF; CDR3 DNA: TGTGCCAGCAGTTCTTTTCCGGGCTCCTACGAGCAGTACTTC
J gene: TRBJ2-2; D gene: NA; V gene: TRBV19; clone size: NA; CDR3 protein: CASSIVGGNTGELFF; CDR3 DNA: TGTGCCAGTAGTATAGTGGGGGGGAACACCGGGGAGCTGTTTTTT
J gene: TRBJ1-1; D gene: NA; V gene: TRBV12-2; clone size: large; CDR3 protein: CASRLGSGNTEAFF; CDR3 DNA: TGTGCAAGTCGCTTAGGAAGCGGGAACACTGAAGCTTTCTTT
J gene: TRBJ2-5; D gene: NA; V gene: TRBV11-3; clone size: medium-sized; CDR3 protein: CASSLSRPQETQYF; CDR3 DNA: TGTGCCAGCAGCTTATCGCGTCCCCAAGAGACCCAGTACTTC
J gene: TRBJ2-7; D gene: NA; V gene: TRBV29-1; clone size: NA; CDR3 protein: CSVQTTSSYEQYF; CDR3 DNA: TGCAGCGTTCAGACTACGAGCTCCTACGAGCAGTACTTC
J gene: TRBJ2-7; D gene: NA; V gene: TRBV28; clone size: NA; CDR3 protein: CASRDQGLYEQYF; CDR3 DNA: TGTGCCAGCAGAGACCAGGGCCTTTACGAGCAGTACTTC
J gene: TRBJ2-7; D gene: NA; V gene: TRBV15; clone size: NA; CDR3 protein: CATSKLAGAHEQYF; CDR3 DNA: TGTGCCACCAGCAAACTGGCGGGGGCTCACGAGCAGTACTTC
J gene: TRBJ2-3; D gene: TRBD2; V gene: TRBV15; clone size: once; CDR3 protein: CATSRMTSGRLDTQYF; CDR3 DNA: TGTGCCACCAGCAGAATGACTAGCGGGAGGTTAGATACGCAGTATTTT
J gene: TRBJ2-7; D gene: NA; V gene: TRBV5-1; clone size: NA; CDR3 protein: CASSRDVAFSYEQYF; CDR3 DNA: TGCGCCAGCAGCCGGGACGTCGCCTTCTCCTACGAGCAGTACTTC
J gene: TRBJ2-1; D gene: TRBD2; V gene: TRBV6-8; clone size: medium-sized; CDR3 protein: CASSPGAGAYNEQFF; CDR3 DNA: TGTGCCAGCAGCCCAGGAGCGGGGGCTTACAATGAGCAGTTCTTC
J gene: TRBJ2-3; D gene: TRBD2; V gene: TRBV30; clone size: few; CDR3 protein: CAWSGLAGGSFAVDTQYF; CDR3 DNA: TGTGCCTGGAGTGGACTAGCGGGAGGGTCCTTCGCGGTAGATACGCAGTATTTT
J gene: TRBJ2-2; D gene: NA; V gene: TRBV11-3; clone size: medium-sized; CDR3 protein: CASRFKSGQNTGELFF; CDR3 DNA: TGTGCCAGCAGATTTAAATCGGGACAGAACACCGGGGAGCTGTTTTTT
J gene: TRBJ1-1; D gene: NA; V gene: TRBV11-3; clone size: medium-sized; CDR3 protein: CASSVTGSGTTEAFF; CDR3 DNA: TGTGCCAGCAGCGTCACAGGTTCTGGGACCACTGAAGCTTTCTTT
J gene: TRBJ2-1; D gene: NA; V gene: TRBV18; clone size: NA; CDR3 protein: CASSPPSVSYNEQFF; CDR3 DNA: TGTGCCAGCTCACCACCTTCGGTATCCTACAATGAGCAGTTCTTC
J gene: TRBJ1-2; D gene: NA; V gene: TRBV9; clone size: few; CDR3 protein: CASSVRDSANYGYTF; CDR3 DNA: TGTGCCAGCAGCGTGAGAGACAGCGCTAACTATGGCTACACCTTC
J gene: TRBJ2-7; D gene: TRBD2; V gene: TRBV9; clone size: few; CDR3 protein: CASSVAPAGIYEQYF; CDR3 DNA: TGTGCCAGCAGCGTAGCTCCAGCGGGGATCTACGAGCAGTACTTC
J gene: TRBJ1-1; D gene: NA; V gene: TRBV29-1; clone size: once; CDR3 protein: CSVDNRGIGNPEAFF; CDR3 DNA: TGCAGCGTTGATAATAGGGGGATTGGAAACCCTGAAGCTTTCTTT
J gene: TRBJ1-1; D gene: TRBD1; V gene: TRBV11-3; clone size: few; CDR3 protein: CASSFRTGVNTEAFF; CDR3 DNA: TGTGCCAGCAGCTTTAGGACAGGGGTGAACACTGAAGCTTTCTTT
J gene: TRBJ2-7; D gene: NA; V gene: TRBV28; clone size: NA; CDR3 protein: CASRTESGAGEQYF; CDR3 DNA: TGTGCCAGCAGGACAGAGTCCGGGGCCGGGGAGCAGTACTTC
J gene: TRBJ1-5; D gene: NA; V gene: TRBV28; clone size: NA; CDR3 protein: CASSLSSRLQNNQPQHF; CDR3 DNA: TGTGCCAGCAGTTTATCGTCTCGTTTACAGAACAATCAGCCCCAGCATTTT
J gene: TRBJ1-4; D gene: NA; V gene: TRBV28; clone size: once; CDR3 protein: CASSPAHGKLASEKLFF; CDR3 DNA: TGTGCCAGCAGTCCCGCACACGGAAAGTTGGCAAGTGAAAAACTGTTTTTT
J gene: TRBJ1-3; D gene: NA; V gene: TRBV11-3; clone size: few; CDR3 protein: CASSLYQGNVGNTIYF; CDR3 DNA: TGTGCCAGCAGCTTATACCAGGGAAATGTCGGAAACACCATATATTTT
J gene: TRBJ2-1; D gene: TRBD2; V gene: TRBV19; clone size: few; CDR3 protein: CASSIGPSGRFDNEQFF; CDR3 DNA: TGTGCCAGTAGTATTGGGCCTAGCGGGAGATTTGACAATGAGCAGTTCTTC
J gene: TRBJ2-7; D gene: TRBD2; V gene: TRBV28; clone size: few; CDR3 protein: CASNTGLAENSYEQYF; CDR3 DNA: TGTGCCAGCAATACAGGACTAGCTGAAAACTCCTACGAGCAGTACTTC
J gene: TRBJ2-5; D gene: NA; V gene: TRBV9; clone size: few; CDR3 protein: CASSGEVGTNQETQYF; CDR3 DNA: TGTGCCAGCAGTGGGGAGGTGGGGACGAACCAAGAGACCCAGTACTTC
J gene: TRBJ1-2; D gene: NA; V gene: TRBV28; clone size: NA; CDR3 protein: CASSWAVFNYGYTF; CDR3 DNA: TGTGCCAGCAGTTGGGCTGTATTTAACTATGGCTACACCTTC
J gene: TRBJ1-5; D gene: NA; V gene: TRBV18; clone size: NA; CDR3 protein: CASSPTGDISNQPQHF; CDR3 DNA: TGTGCCAGCTCGCCAACCGGGGACATTAGCAATCAGCCCCAGCATTTT
J gene: TRBJ2-5; D gene: TRBD1; V gene: TRBV9; clone size: few; CDR3 protein: CASSAPGTVQETQYF; CDR3 DNA: TGTGCCAGCAGCGCCCCTGGGACAGTTCAAGAGACCCAGTACTTC
J gene: TRBJ2-3; D gene: NA; V gene: TRBV5-1; clone size: few; CDR3 protein: CASSLDMSTDTQYF; CDR3 DNA: TGCGCCAGCAGCTTGGATATGAGCACAGATACGCAGTATTTT
J gene: TRBJ2-7; D gene: TRBD2; V gene: TRBV4-1; clone size: few; CDR3 protein: CASSQGLALSYEQYF; CDR3 DNA: TGCGCCAGCAGCCAAGGACTAGCGCTCTCCTACGAGCAGTACTTC
J gene: TRBJ2-2; D gene: NA; V gene: TRBV29-1; clone size: few; CDR3 protein: CSVLAGSGNTGELFF; CDR3 DNA: TGCAGCGTTCTGGCGGGCTCAGGGAACACCGGGGAGCTGTTTTTT
J gene: TRBJ2-7; D gene: NA; V gene: TRBV28; clone size: few; CDR3 protein: CASTLGGLATYEQYF; CDR3 DNA: TGTGCCAGCACCCTCGGAGGGCTAGCTACCTACGAGCAGTACTTC
J gene: TRBJ1-2; D gene: TRBD1; V gene: TRBV28; clone size: NA; CDR3 protein: CASNLNRGLYYGYTF; CDR3 DNA: TGTGCCAGCAACCTTAACAGGGGGCTATACTATGGCTACACCTTC
J gene: TRBJ2-7; D gene: NA; V gene: TRBV7-2; clone size: medium-sized; CDR3 protein: CASSWGFTYEQYF; CDR3 DNA: TGTGCCAGCAGCTGGGGGTTTACCTACGAGCAGTACTTC
J gene: TRBJ2-7; D gene: NA; V gene: TRBV11-3; clone size: many; CDR3 protein: CASSFFGGKYEQYF; CDR3 DNA: TGTGCCAGCAGCTTTTTCGGGGGAAAATACGAGCAGTACTTC
J gene: TRBJ1-2; D gene: NA; V gene: TRBV9; clone size: few; CDR3 protein: CASSAQGYGYTF; CDR3 DNA: TGTGCCAGCAGCGCACAGGGCTATGGCTACACCTTC
J gene: TRBJ2-7; D gene: TRBD1; V gene: TRBV29-1; clone size: NA; CDR3 protein: CSVTTGTGGVYEQYF; CDR3 DNA: TGCAGCGTCACGACCGGGACAGGGGGCGTCTACGAGCAGTACTTC
J gene: TRBJ2-7; D gene: NA; V gene: TRBV6-8; clone size: medium-sized; CDR3 protein: CASRHIPPNEQYF; CDR3 DNA: TGTGCCAGCAGACACATCCCCCCCAACGAGCAGTACTTC
J gene: TRBJ2-7; D gene: TRBD2; V gene: TRBV6-8; clone size: NA; CDR3 protein: CASSLQGLQAGGTYEQYF; CDR3 DNA: TGTGCCAGCAGTTTACAGGGGCTTCAAGCGGGAGGGACCTACGAGCAGTACTTC
J gene: TRBJ1-1; D gene: TRBD1; V gene: TRBV19; clone size: few; CDR3 protein: CASRGTATEAFF; CDR3 DNA: TGTGCCAGTAGAGGGACAGCCACTGAAGCTTTCTTT
J gene: TRBJ1-5; D gene: NA; V gene: TRBV28; clone size: few; CDR3 protein: CASSFIGGGGNQPQHF; CDR3 DNA: TGTGCCAGCAGTTTTATCGGGGGAGGGGGCAATCAGCCCCAGCATTTT
J gene: TRBJ2-7; D gene: NA; V gene: TRBV28; clone size: NA; CDR3 protein: CASSLWAGPNEQYF; CDR3 DNA: TGTGCCAGCAGTTTATGGGCGGGGCCTAACGAGCAGTACTTC
J gene: TRBJ1-2; D gene: NA; V gene: TRBV28; clone size: few; CDR3 protein: CASRSQGYGYTF; CDR3 DNA: TGTGCCAGCAGGTCCCAGGGGTATGGCTACACCTTC